The 30 T cell receptor beta chains below all came from one sample that was sequenced in a study of identical twins. TCRdb itself ran the 5' RACE reads through MiXCR, one entry per CDR3 protein. The sample records some 500,000 distinct CDR3 sequences, approximately 15% being singletons. The same sample was also used in a study of yellow fever vaccine responses in identical twins.

The sequencing input was CD4+ T cells sorted from blood. Source of these receptors: a woman aged 18-29 years in good health.

The genes are TRBV7-9 and TRBJ2-1; D gene uncertain. V shed 3 bases and J shed 5 bases, with 11 bases lying between them. Germline V gives CDR1 SEHNR, CDR2 FQNEAQ (reference sequence). The CDR3 length is 14 residues. CDR3 amino acids: CASSFGGPNNEQFF. CDR3 DNA: TGTGCCAGCAGCTTTGGCGGCCCGAACAATGAGCAGTTCTTC.

The V gene is TRBV20-1, the J gene TRBJ2-7; perhaps TRBD1 as D (6 bases). The CDR3 is made up of 16 amino acids. The V end lost 6 bases, the J end lost 2 bases, and 23 bases lay between the germline ends. Germline V gives CDR1 DFQATT, CDR2 SNEGSKA (reference sequence). For the CDR3, the DNA is TGCAGTGCGGAAAACCCCAACAGGGCAGAGACCTACGAGCAGTACTTC. It yields the protein CSAENPNRAETYEQYF.

V and J are TRBV7-9 and TRBJ2-2, with a possible D match to TRBD1 (6 bases). The CDR3 runs 15 residues. CDR1 is SEHNR, CDR2 FQNEAQ, per germline (reference sequence). V lost 4 bases and J 4 bases, leaving 13 bases between the germline ends. CDR3 coding DNA: TGTGCCAGCAGCTCAAACAGGGCGGGCACCGGGGAGCTGTTTTTT. As protein: CASSSNRAGTGELFF.

V and J are TRBV5-1 and TRBJ1-5, with D perhaps matching TRBD1 (5 bases). Germline V gives CDR1 SGHRS, CDR2 YFSETQ. The length of the CDR3 is 15 residues. The V end lost 4 bases, the J end lost 0 bases, and 11 bases lay between the germline ends. The CDR3 loop reads CASSVDSHSNQPQHF. The CDR3 coding sequence is TGCGCCAGCAGCGTCGACAGTCATAGCAATCAGCCCCAGCATTTT.

This clonotype was observed many times. The chain combines TRBV29-1 with TRBJ2-1; 7 bases line up with TRBD2. V lost 3 bases to trimming and J lost 0 bases; unmatched junction nucleotides: 2. This CDR3 spans 14 amino acids. Germline V lookup: CDR1 SQVTM, CDR2 ANQGSEA. The CDR3 sequence is CSVEGGSSYNEQFF. The DNA of the CDR3 is TGCAGCGTTGAGGGCGGGAGCTCCTACAATGAGCAGTTCTTC.

This clonotype appeared many times. CDR3 protein: CASSVGERGKNEQFF. CDR3 bases: TGTGCCAGCAGCGTAGGCGAGCGGGGGAAAAATGAGCAGTTCTTC. The chain is built from TRBV9 and TRBJ2-1, with 8 bases aligning to TRBD2. CDR1 and CDR2 (germline): SGDLS, YYNGEE. The CDR3 covers 15 residues. V trimming: 0 bases; J trimming: 7 bases; junction bases outside the gene matches: 6.

Notes on this clonotype: One end of the junction fails to match germline, which may point to a read error. This rearrangement joins TRBV14 to TRBJ2-1; D is possibly TRBD1 (5 bases). In germline, CDR1 is SGHDN, CDR2 FVKESK. The CDR3 extends over 18 amino acids. CDR3 nucleotide sequence: TGTGCCAGCAACCAAGATATCCCAACAGGCCTCTCCTACAATGAGCAGTTCTTC. The encoded protein is CASNQDIPTGLSYNEQFF.

The chain combines TRBV12-3 or TRBV12-4 with TRBJ2-5, with D hard to call. CDR3 size: 12 residues. V shed 3 bases and J shed 9 bases, with 11 bases lying between them. The DNA of the CDR3 is TGTGCCAGCAGTTTCGGCAGGCAGGCCCAGTACTTC. Translated: CASSFGRQAQYF.

This clonotype was seen more than once but under ten times. This chain joins TRBV20-1 and TRBJ2-7; 8 nucleotides line up with TRBD1. From germline, CDR1 is DFQATT and CDR2 SNEGSKA (reference sequence). The trim removed 6 bases at V and 5 bases at J, leaving 9 bases unmatched. The CDR3 is 13 residues long. DNA of the CDR3: TGCAGTGCCACCCTCCGGGACAGGCACGAGCAGTACTTC. Protein: CSATLRDRHEQYF.

This clonotype was picked up a small number of times. This chain uses TRBV6-1 with TRBJ2-3; 8 nucleotides align to TRBD2. Germline V gives CDR1 MNHNS, CDR2 SASEGT. Germline trimming cut 4 bases from V and 0 bases from J; bases unmatched to any gene: 3. The CDR3 has 15 residues. CDR3 in DNA: TGTGCCAGCAGTGGAGCGGGGGCCAGCACAGATACGCAGTATTTT. Its translation is CASSGAGASTDTQYF.

The chain recombines TRBV5-6 with TRBJ2-3, with 8 positions matching TRBD2. Per germline, CDR1 SGHDT and CDR2 YYEEEE. The V and J ends lost 2 bases and 1 base, in that order; junction bases with no gene match: 3. The CDR3 length is 15 residues. CDR3: CASSFPRGGTDTQYF. Here the CDR3 DNA reads TGTGCCAGCAGCTTTCCGCGGGGGGGCACAGATACGCAGTATTTT. The full variable domain, rest sourced from reference TRBV5-6 and TRBJ2-3, is DAGVTQSPTHLIKTRGQQVTLRCSPKSGHDTVSWYQQALGQGPQFIFQYYEEEERQRGNFPDRFSGHQFPNYSSELNVNALLLGDSALYLCASSFPRGGTDTQYFGPGTRLTVL.

V is TRBV5-1 and J is TRBJ1-2, with D perhaps TRBD1 (5 bases). CDR1 is SGHRS and CDR2 is YFSETQ in the germline V gene. Trimming removed 4 bases from V and 6 bases from J, with 19 bases in between. The CDR3 is 15 amino acids. The CDR3 sequence is CASSRDDSLGHGYTF. The CDR3 coding sequence is TGCGCCAGCAGCCGGGATGACAGTCTCGGACATGGCTACACCTTC.

V gene TRBV6-2 or TRBV6-3 combines with J gene TRBJ2-2; D perhaps matches TRBD1 (5 bases). Looked up from germline, CDR1 is MNHEY and CDR2 is SVGEGT. Trimming left V 6 bases short and J 0 bases short, with 8 bases between. The CDR3 has 14 amino acids. Here the CDR3 reads CASRTVANTGELFF. Here the CDR3 DNA reads TGTGCCAGCAGGACAGTCGCGAACACCGGGGAGCTGTTTTTT.

This clonotype occurred many times. The chain uses TRBV5-1 and TRBJ1-2, with D hard to call. CDR1 is SGHRS and CDR2 is YFSETQ in the germline V gene. This CDR3 comprises 13 residues. Trimming shortened V by 4 bases and J by 8 bases, and 15 bases separated the two germline ends. This chain's CDR3 is CASSPDTYGGYTF. CDR3 DNA: TGCGCCAGCAGCCCTGACACTTACGGGGGCTACACCTTC.

This clonotype was seen at least ten times. The gene calls are TRBV12-3 or TRBV12-4 and TRBJ2-6; no firm D call. V lost 5 bases and J lost 2, with 4 bases in between. This CDR3 is built from 13 residues. The CDR3 here is CASSSPGANVLTF. The CDR3 nucleotides read TGTGCCAGCAGTAGCCCTGGGGCCAACGTCCTGACTTTC.

This clonotype occurred many times. This chain joins TRBV12-3 or TRBV12-4 and TRBJ2-1, with D possibly being TRBD2 (6 bases). The CDR3 sequence is 16 residues long. Trimming took 6 bases from V and 0 from J, leaving 15 bases between them. CDR3 region: CASSFGRLSSYNEQFF. DNA for the CDR3: TGTGCCAGCAGCTTTGGGAGGTTAAGCTCCTACAATGAGCAGTTCTTC.

The chain is built from TRBV12-3 or TRBV12-4 and TRBJ1-3, with 9 bases matching TRBD1. J gave up 3 bases and V 6 bases, and 6 bases lay outside the gene matches. The CDR3 runs to 15 residues. The CDR3 sequence: CASSETGGLGNTIYF. The CDR3 DNA reads TGTGCCAGCAGCGAAACAGGGGGCCTTGGAAACACCATATATTTT.

The chain links TRBV29-1 to TRBJ2-7, with a tentative D call TRBD2 (7 bases). Germline V CDR1 and CDR2: SQVTM, ANQGSEA. V gave up 3 bases and J gave up 4 bases, with 25 bases separating them. The CDR3 spans 17 residues. The CDR3 protein is CSVDGRGYRIGGYEQYF. CDR3 coding DNA: TGCAGCGTTGACGGCAGGGGCTACCGGATCGGGGGGTACGAGCAGTACTTC.

V gene TRBV28 combines with J gene TRBJ2-2; the match to TRBD2 covers 12 bases. Trimming cost V 6 bases and J 3 bases; bases outside gene matches: 8. The germline gives CDR1 MDHEN, CDR2 SYDVKM. The CDR3 is 17 residues long. The CDR3 region is CASSRTSGISYTGELFF. CDR3 nucleotides: TGTGCCAGCAGCAGGACTAGCGGGATATCGTACACCGGGGAGCTGTTTTTT.

In this sample, this clonotype turned up many times. The chain carries TRBV5-1 and TRBJ2-2, with 7 bases matching TRBD1. CDR3 length: 15 residues. The ends lost 2 bases at V and 2 bases at J; junction bases unmatched: 3. Germline CDR1 reads SGHRS; CDR2 reads YFSETQ. CDR3 protein: CASSFTGENTGELFF. The CDR3 nucleotides are TGCGCCAGCAGCTTTACAGGGGAAAACACCGGGGAGCTGTTTTTT.

This clonotype was observed at least ten times. The chain recombines TRBV10-3 with TRBJ1-5; D gene uncertain. The CDR3 has 13 residues. Germline V gene data show CDR1 as ENHRY and CDR2 as SYGVKD. Trimming pared 4 bases from V and 5 bases from J, leaving 9 bases between. The CDR3 sequence is CAISVDRDQPQHF. CDR3 bases: TGTGCCATCAGTGTTGACCGGGATCAGCCCCAGCATTTT.

This clonotype occurred a few times. The chain joins TRBV24-1 to TRBJ2-4; 12 bases are shared with TRBD2. The V and J ends lost 4 bases and 1 base, in that order; junction bases with no gene match: 4. The CDR3 contains 17 residues. Germline V gene sequence: CDR1 KGHDR, CDR2 SFDVKD. Written as DNA, the CDR3 is TGTGCCACCAGTGACCGGGGGACTAGCGGGGCCAAAAACATTCAGTACTTC. Translated: CATSDRGTSGAKNIQYF.

This chain links TRBV14 with TRBJ2-3, with 12 bases fitting TRBD1. V was pared by 3 bases and J by 7 bases, with 5 bases of the junction left unmatched. From germline, CDR1 is SGHDN and CDR2 FVKESK. The CDR3 loop spans 15 amino acids. DNA of the CDR3: TGTGCCAGCAGCCATACGGGGACAGGGGGCAATACGCAGTATTTT. Residues: CASSHTGTGGNTQYF.

The genes are TRBV9 and TRBJ2-7, with TRBD2 identical over 7 bases. Germline trimming cut 3 bases from V and 0 bases from J; bases unmatched to any gene: 12. CDR3 length equals 17 residues. From germline, CDR1 is SGDLS and CDR2 YYNGEE. The CDR3: CASSAQAGREHSYEQYF. In DNA form, the CDR3 reads TGTGCCAGCAGCGCCCAAGCGGGGCGGGAGCACTCCTACGAGCAGTACTTC.

This clonotype was detected only a few times. V usage is TRBV7-9 and J usage is TRBJ2-1; D perhaps matches TRBD2 (6 bases). The V and J ends lost 4 bases and 3 bases respectively, with 13 bases between them. The CDR3 sequence is 15 residues long. Germline CDR1 reads SEHNR; CDR2 reads FQNEAQ (reference sequence). Written as DNA, the CDR3 is TGTGCCAGCAGCTCGGGTCGGCGGGACTACAATGAGCAGTTCTTC. Translating it yields CASSSGRRDYNEQFF.

The chain carries TRBV7-2 and TRBJ2-5; 8 nucleotides agree with TRBD1. CDR1 is SGHTA, CDR2 FQGNSA, per germline. The CDR3 has 15 residues. Trimming took 4 bases from V and 6 from J; bases not matched to a gene: 10. CDR3 in DNA: TGTGCCAGCAGCTCTAGACAGGGGTTAAAAAAGACCCAGTACTTC. Protein: CASSSRQGLKKTQYF.

The table lists this clonotype with a few counts. The chain is built from TRBV11-1 and TRBJ2-3; 13 positions match TRBD2. The CDR3 extends over 19 amino acids. V shed 5 bases and J 0 bases; nucleotides not matched to a gene: 11. In germline, CDR1 is SGHAT, CDR2 FQDESV (reference sequence). CDR3 coding DNA: TGTGCCAGCAGCAAAGCTACCGGGACTAGCGGGATTAGCACAGATACGCAGTATTTT. Protein: CASSKATGTSGISTDTQYF. Based on the CDR3 plus reference TRBV11-1 and TRBJ2-3, the full variable domain is EAEVAQSPRYKITEKSQAVAFWCDPISGHATLYWYRQILGQGPELLVQFQDESVVDDSQLPKDRFSAERLKGVDSTLKIQPAELGDSAMYLCASSKATGTSGISTDTQYFGPGTRLTVL.

This sequence joins TRBV5-6 and TRBJ1-1; weak D call: TRBD1 (6 bases). The length of the CDR3 is 13 residues. V was shortened by 2 bases and J by 8 bases, with 13 bases between the two germline ends. Germline loops: CDR1 SGHDT, CDR2 YYEEEE. The CDR3 DNA is TGTGCCAGCAGCTTTTCGAACGACAGGGAAGCTTTCTTT. This codes for CASSFSNDREAFF.

This clonotype was counted only a few times. The chain is built from TRBV20-1 and TRBJ2-4; D not resolved. Germline V lookup: CDR1 DFQATT, CDR2 SNEGSKA (reference sequence). The CDR3 sequence is 15 residues long. V lost 1 base and J lost 1, with 11 bases in between. The CDR3 region has the DNA TGCAGTGCTAGAGGGGGTTTCGGGGCCAAAAACATTCAGTACTTC. This codes for CSARGGFGAKNIQYF.

The V and J genes are TRBV3-1 and TRBJ2-7, with D unclear. Trimming pared 5 bases from V and 2 bases from J, leaving 13 bases between. Germline V lookup: CDR1 LGHDT, CDR2 YNNKEL (reference sequence). This CDR3 has 14 amino acids. The CDR3 loop reads CASSSVTVAYEQYF. The CDR3 coding sequence is TGTGCCAGCAGCTCTGTCACGGTGGCCTACGAGCAGTACTTC.